Shown below are 9 T cell receptor beta chains from a single sample sequenced in a study of T cell responses to AZD1222 COVID-19 vaccine. The repertoire was sequenced with immunoSEQ multiplex PCR; TCRdb's copy has only in-frame clones and lacks some. The sample has 100,000 to 150,000 clones; around 90% are singletons. Sequencing was performed on peripheral blood, taken on day 0 of AZD1222 vaccination. All receptors derive from an adult in good health.

The rearrangement links TRBV7-8 to TRBJ2-3; D ambiguous. Deletions cut 6 bases from V and 3 bases from J, with 13 bases between. CDR3 length: 14 residues. Germline V gene sequence: CDR1 SGHVS, CDR2 FQNEAQ. This chain's CDR3 is CASSLFLGTDTQYF. Here the CDR3 DNA reads TGTGCCAGCAGTTTGTTTTTAGGGACAGATACGCAGTATTTT.

A note on this clone: Additional DNA sequences in this sample encode the identical CDR3. This chain links TRBV27 with TRBJ1-5; D not certain. In germline, CDR1 is MNHEY, CDR2 SMNVEV (reference sequence). The CDR3 totals 13 residues. With 2 bases removed from V and 8 bases from J, the gap between germline ends came to 10 bases. This CDR3 reads CASSLGPWEPQHF. The CDR3 DNA reads TGTGCCAGCAGTTTAGGGCCCTGGGAGCCCCAGCATTTT.

The chain combines TRBV27 with TRBJ1-1; a possible D gene is TRBD1 (6 bases). Germline V gives CDR1 MNHEY, CDR2 SMNVEV (reference sequence). The CDR3 runs to 16 residues. V lost 7 bases to trimming and J lost 0 bases, with 18 bases between them. CDR3 in amino acids: CASTLRPGHLNTEAFF. The CDR3 DNA reads as TGTGCCAGCACCCTACGACCGGGACATCTGAACACTGAAGCTTTCTTT.

The DNA of the CDR3 is TGCAGTGCTAGAGTAGACCACGAGCAGTACTTC. Its translation is CSARVDHEQYF. The chain uses TRBV20-1 and TRBJ2-7; D gene unclear. The length of the CDR3 is 11 residues. The germline V gene has CDR1 DFQATT and CDR2 SNEGSKA (reference sequence). V was trimmed by 1 base and J by 5 bases, leaving 6 bases between them.

The chain joins TRBV5-6 to TRBJ2-1, with D uncertain. This CDR3 has 12 residues. The V and J ends lost 3 bases and 8 bases respectively, with 9 bases between them. From germline, CDR1 is SGHDT and CDR2 YYEEEE. The CDR3, as DNA: TGTGCCAGCAGCTCAGAAGTCTATGAGCAGTTCTTC. Translating gives CASSSEVYEQFF.

The V call is TRBV19, the J call TRBJ1-1; D uncertain. Germline values: CDR1 LNHDA, CDR2 SQIVND (reference sequence). The CDR3 has 11 residues. V gave up 4 bases and J gave up 10 bases, with 10 bases separating them. This CDR3 is CASSTALGAFF. The CDR3 coding sequence is TGTGCCAGTAGTACCGCCCTAGGAGCTTTCTTT.

The J gene is TRBJ2-5, the V gene TRBV15, with 7 positions matching TRBD1. This CDR3 contains 13 residues. Germline CDR1 LNHNV, CDR2 YYDKDF (reference sequence). V gave up 6 bases and J gave up 4 bases; unmatched junction bases: 5. CDR3 nucleotide sequence: TGTGCCACCAGTCCAGGGGGTGTAGAGACCCAGTACTTC. Its protein product is CATSPGGVETQYF. The whole variable domain, remainder taken from reference TRBV15 and TRBJ2-5, is DAMVIQNPRYQVTQFGKPVTLSCSQTLNHNVMYWYQQKSSQAPKLLFHYYDKDFNNEADTPDNFQSRRPNTSFCFLDIRSPGLGDTAMYLCATSPGGVETQYFGPGTRLLVL.

About this clone: A junction boundary mismatches the germline segment, possibly from a read error. The chain links TRBV30 to TRBJ1-2, with D perhaps TRBD1 (5 bases). This CDR3 has 11 residues. Germline CDR1 is GTSNPN and CDR2 is SVGIG (reference sequence). The CDR3, as DNA: TGTGCCTGGTCTTTACGGGGGTCGTGTCTCTTC. It codes for CAWSLRGSCLF.

This clone was seen a few times. V usage is TRBV7-9 and J usage is TRBJ1-6; D may be TRBD1 (6 bases). Per germline, CDR1 SEHNR and CDR2 FQNEAQ (reference sequence). The V and J ends lost 7 bases and 7 bases respectively, with 17 bases between them. CDR3 length: 15 residues. The CDR3: CASTKGPTGNSPLHF. DNA for the CDR3: TGTGCCAGCACCAAAGGGCCGACAGGAAATTCACCCCTCCACTTT.